A selection of T cell receptor beta chains follows, all from one sample in a study of monozygotic twins with inflammatory bowel disease. With the 5' RACE reads reprocessed, TCRdb shows one record per CDR3 protein and no DNA. The sample includes hundreds of thousands of distinct CDR3 sequences. Material for sequencing was blood. All receptors derive from a human donor with ulcerative colitis or Crohn's disease, or a healthy co-twin of an affected twin (not recorded which). Each CDR3 is given with its conserved first and last residue. Fields, in order: CDR3 protein, V gene, J gene.

CASSYQGVEFF	TRBV6-2/TRBV6-3	TRBJ2-1
CASSFPGQGAIYGYTF	TRBV12-3/TRBV12-4	TRBJ1-2
CASSDGPPGDSPLHF	TRBV5-6	TRBJ1-6
CASSFGFTNEKLFF	TRBV5-6	TRBJ1-4
CSAHTGNYGYTF	TRBV20-1	TRBJ1-2
CASRAGAPYEQYF	TRBV7-2	TRBJ2-7
CASTLPGVGNEQFF	TRBV6-1	TRBJ2-1
CASSPPLDMNTEAFF	TRBV7-6	TRBJ1-1
CASSRGQVGQPQHF	TRBV19	TRBJ1-5
CAISVIQGNEQFF	TRBV10-3	TRBJ2-1
CASLQGNSYNSPLHF	TRBV6-1	TRBJ1-6
CASKEEGARGYTF	TRBV6-5	TRBJ1-2
CSARTGASSDTQYF	TRBV29-1	TRBJ2-3
CASSPLAGTHYEQYF	TRBV14	TRBJ2-7
CSARKGQGNTEAFF	TRBV20-1	TRBJ1-1
CASSLSLTNGYTF	TRBV7-9	TRBJ1-2
CASSPPGLAGINEQFF	TRBV5-4	TRBJ2-1
CSFTGTSGGAYEQFF	TRBV29-1	TRBJ2-1
CASSRLRGANTEAFF	TRBV3-1	TRBJ1-1
CASSYRGVGGEGRGYTF	TRBV6-5	TRBJ1-2
CASSTGTGRRVQETQYF	TRBV19	TRBJ2-5
CAVAGYYGYTF	TRBV28	TRBJ1-2
CASSATGLERKPQHF	TRBV6-1	TRBJ1-5
CASSHGRGEEETQYF	TRBV7-3	TRBJ2-5
CASSLTATSGANVLTF	TRBV5-1	TRBJ2-6
CATADSTYEQYF	TRBV10-3	TRBJ2-7
CASSDAQGFAEAFF	TRBV6-2/TRBV6-3	TRBJ1-1
CASSGTDYEQYF	TRBV5-1	TRBJ2-7